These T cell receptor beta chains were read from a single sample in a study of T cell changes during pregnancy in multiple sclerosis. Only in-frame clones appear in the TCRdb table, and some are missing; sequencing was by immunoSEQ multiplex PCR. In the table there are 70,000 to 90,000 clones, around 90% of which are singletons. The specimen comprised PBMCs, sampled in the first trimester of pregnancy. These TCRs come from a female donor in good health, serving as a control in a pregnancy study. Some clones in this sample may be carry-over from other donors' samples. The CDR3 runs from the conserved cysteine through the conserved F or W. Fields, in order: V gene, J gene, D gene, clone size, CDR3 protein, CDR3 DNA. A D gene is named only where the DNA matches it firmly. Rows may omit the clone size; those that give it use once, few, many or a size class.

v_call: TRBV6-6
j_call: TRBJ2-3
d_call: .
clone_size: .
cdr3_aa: CASSYRSADTQYF
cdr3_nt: TGTGCCAGCAGTTACCGCAGCGCAGATACGCAGTATTTT

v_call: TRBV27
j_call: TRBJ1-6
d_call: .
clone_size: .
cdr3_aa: CASRNSSYNSPLHF
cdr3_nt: TGTGCCAGTCGGAACAGCTCCTATAATTCACCCCTCCACTTT

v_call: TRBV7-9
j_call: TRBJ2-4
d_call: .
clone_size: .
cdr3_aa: CASSLSGVIQYF
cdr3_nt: TGTGCCAGCAGCTTATCCGGGGTAATTCAGTACTTC

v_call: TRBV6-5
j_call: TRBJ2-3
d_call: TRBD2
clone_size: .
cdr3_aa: CAAHGRGADTQYF
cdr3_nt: TGTGCCGCCCACGGGAGGGGGGCAGATACGCAGTATTTT

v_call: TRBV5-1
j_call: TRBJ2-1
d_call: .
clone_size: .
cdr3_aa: CASSFRQGSSYNEQFF
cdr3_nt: TGCGCCAGCAGCTTCCGTCAGGGGAGTTCCTACAATGAGCAGTTCTTC

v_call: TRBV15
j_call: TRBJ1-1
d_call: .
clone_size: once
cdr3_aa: CATSGEIGLNTEAFF
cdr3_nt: TGTGCCACCAGCGGGGAGATTGGTCTGAACACTGAAGCTTTCTTT

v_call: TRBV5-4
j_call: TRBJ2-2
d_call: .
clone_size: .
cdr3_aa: CASSDASPGELFF
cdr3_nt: TGTGCCAGCAGCGATGCGTCTCCCGGGGAGCTGTTTTTT

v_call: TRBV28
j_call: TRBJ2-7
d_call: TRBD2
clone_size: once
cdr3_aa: CASVRTSGIYEQYF
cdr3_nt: TGTGCCAGCGTTCGGACTAGCGGAATCTACGAGCAGTACTTC

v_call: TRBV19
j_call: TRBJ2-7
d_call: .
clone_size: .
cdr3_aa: CATAPIARFYEQYF
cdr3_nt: TGTGCCACCGCGCCCATAGCGAGATTCTACGAGCAGTACTTC

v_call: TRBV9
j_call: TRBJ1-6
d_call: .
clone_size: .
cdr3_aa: CASSAGGNSPLHF
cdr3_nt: TGTGCCAGCAGCGCTGGGGGGAATTCACCCCTCCACTTT

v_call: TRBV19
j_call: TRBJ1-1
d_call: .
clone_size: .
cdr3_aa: CASTPLFRNTEAFF
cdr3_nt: TGTGCCAGTACCCCGCTCTTCAGGAACACTGAAGCTTTCTTT

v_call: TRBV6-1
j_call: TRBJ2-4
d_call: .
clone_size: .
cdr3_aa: CASSDRGRKNIQYF
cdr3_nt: TGTGCCAGCAGTGACAGGGGCCGCAAAAACATTCAGTACTTC

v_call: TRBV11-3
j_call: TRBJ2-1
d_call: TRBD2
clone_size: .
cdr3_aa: CASSSPSGLAGVGEQFF
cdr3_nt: TGTGCCAGCAGCTCTCCGTCCGGACTAGCGGGGGTCGGTGAGCAGTTCTTC

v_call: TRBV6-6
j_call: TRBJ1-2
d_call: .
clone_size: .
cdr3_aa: CASSYSQNYGYTF
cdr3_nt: TGTGCCAGCAGTTACTCGCAGAACTATGGCTACACCTTC

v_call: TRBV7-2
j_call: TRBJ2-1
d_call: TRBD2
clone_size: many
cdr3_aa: CASSQTSGSKVEQFF
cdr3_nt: TGTGCCAGCAGCCAGACTAGCGGGAGCAAAGTTGAGCAGTTCTTC

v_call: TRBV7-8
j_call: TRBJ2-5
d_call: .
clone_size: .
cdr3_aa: CASSLTRTGTQETQYF
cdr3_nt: TGTGCCAGCAGCTTAACGCGCACGGGTACCCAAGAGACCCAGTACTTC

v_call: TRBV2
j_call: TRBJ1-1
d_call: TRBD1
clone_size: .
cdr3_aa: CASRQGGTEAFF
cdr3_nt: TGTGCCAGCAGACAGGGGGGCACTGAAGCTTTCTTT

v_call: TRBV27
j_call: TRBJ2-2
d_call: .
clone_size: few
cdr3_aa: CAIREAGELFF
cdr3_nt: TGTGCCATCCGAGAGGCCGGGGAGCTGTTTTTT